Presented here are 5 T cell receptor beta chains from one specimen sequenced in a study of T cells in localized non-small cell lung cancer. Some clones are missing from TCRdb's copy, which holds only in-frame ones; the method was immunoSEQ multiplex PCR. The sample contains 45,000 to 70,000 clones, roughly 90% of which appear only once. This material consisted of peripheral blood, taken before any cancer treatment. The receptor set was obtained from a woman aged 40 to 75 with stage I lung adenocarcinoma.

The V gene is TRBV7-2, the J gene TRBJ2-5; either TRBD1 or TRBD2 may supply D (5 bases each). CDR1 SGHTA and CDR2 FQGNSA come from the germline V gene. Trimming left V 6 bases short and J 10 bases short, with 21 bases between. CDR3 length: 14 residues. The CDR3 DNA sequence: TGTGCCAGCAGTCTATTTCCGGGACCCGAAGGCCAGTACTTC. As protein: CASSLFPGPEGQYF.

The CDR3 loop is CASSVRAVSGNTIYF. CDR3 bases: TGTGCCAGCAGCGTACGGGCTGTCTCTGGAAACACCATATATTTT. The chain combines TRBV9 with TRBJ1-3; D ambiguous. Per germline, CDR1 SGDLS and CDR2 YYNGEE. The CDR3 totals 15 residues. The V gene lost 1 base and the J gene lost 0 bases, with 8 bases spanning the gap.

This rearrangement joins TRBV7-9 to TRBJ1-5, with 8 bases lining up with TRBD1. The trim removed 0 bases at V and 7 bases at J, leaving 5 bases unmatched. This CDR3 region has 15 residues. CDR1 is SEHNR, CDR2 FQNEAQ, per germline (reference sequence). The CDR3 loop reads CASSLAGQDGQPQHF. CDR3 nucleotide sequence: TGTGCCAGCAGCTTAGCGGGACAGGACGGACAGCCCCAGCATTTT.

The rearrangement joins TRBV7-3 to TRBJ2-6, with unresolved D. V lost 1 base and J 4 bases, leaving 8 bases between the germline ends. This CDR3 has 15 residues. Per the germline V gene, CDR1 is SGHTA and CDR2 is FQGTGA. The CDR3 DNA is TGTGCCAGCAGCTTAAAACATGACGGGGCCAACGTCCTGACTTTC. This gives the protein CASSLKHDGANVLTF. The whole variable domain, filled in from reference TRBV7-3 and TRBJ2-6, reads GAGVSQTPSNKVTEKGKYVELRCDPISGHTALYWYRQSLGQGPEFLIYFQGTGAADDSGLPNDRFFAVRPEGSVSTLKIQRTERGDSAVYLCASSLKHDGANVLTFGAGSRLTVL.

V gene TRBV19 combines with J gene TRBJ2-3, with a possible D match to TRBD1 (6 bases). With 1 base removed from V and 1 base from J, the gap between germline ends came to 9 bases. Per germline, CDR1 LNHDA and CDR2 SQIVND (reference sequence). The length of the CDR3 is 15 residues. The chain's CDR3 is CASSIGQVGTDTQYF. CDR3 nucleotide sequence: TGTGCCAGTAGTATAGGACAGGTGGGCACAGATACGCAGTATTTT.